The 12 T cell receptor beta chains below come from one sample, sequenced in a study of blood T cell repertoires in COVID-19. Sequencing used immunoSEQ multiplex PCR; TCRdb keeps in-frame clones, though not all of them. The sample has about 170,000 clones, 65% to 85% seen once; the top ten hold over 2%. Material: peripheral blood. Source of these receptors: a human donor with acute or convalescent COVID-19. The donor label of this sample is uncertain.

This clone has more than one count but fewer than ten. The chain recombines TRBV7-9 with TRBJ1-4, with 7 nucleotides matching TRBD1. The germline V gene has CDR1 SEHNR and CDR2 FQNEAQ (reference sequence). The CDR3 sequence is 15 residues long. With V trimmed by 4 bases and J by 4 bases, 6 bases remained unmatched. DNA for the CDR3: TGTGCCAGCAGCTACAGGGGTCTGCTTAATGAAAAACTGTTTTTT. It specifies CASSYRGLLNEKLFF.

The chain combines TRBV19 with TRBJ1-6; D is undetermined. The germline V gene has CDR1 LNHDA and CDR2 SQIVND (reference sequence). Trimming shortened V by 7 bases and J by 5 bases, and 18 bases separated the two germline ends. The CDR3 sequence is 16 residues long. This CDR3 is CASTLDATGNNSPLHF. The CDR3 nucleotides read TGTGCCAGTACTCTAGACGCGACCGGGAATAATTCACCCCTCCACTTT. Complete variable domain (other parts from reference TRBV19 and TRBJ1-6): DGGITQSPKYLFRKEGQNVTLSCEQNLNHDAMYWYRQDPGQGLRLIYYSQIVNDFQKGDIAEGYSVSREKKESFPLTVTSAQKNPTAFYLCASTLDATGNNSPLHFGNGTRLTVT.

This clone was detected only a few times. J is TRBJ2-7 and V is TRBV28; 8 bases are a match to TRBD1. From germline, CDR1 is MDHEN and CDR2 SYDVKM. V shed 3 bases and J 4 bases; nucleotides not matched to a gene: 8. The CDR3 has 15 amino acids. In DNA, the CDR3 is TGTGCCAGCAGTTTCACCGGACAGGGCGGATACGAGCAGTACTTC. It encodes CASSFTGQGGYEQYF.

This clone was picked up a small number of times. The genes are TRBV16 and TRBJ1-4, with D perhaps matching TRBD1 (6 bases). This CDR3 is 15 amino acids long. CDR1 and CDR2 from the germline V gene are KGHSY and FQNENV. V lost 2 bases, J lost 4 bases, and 11 bases lay in between. CDR3 nucleotide sequence: TGTGCCAGCAGCCAAGGGGGGGCACGTAATGAAAAACTGTTTTTT. Translated: CASSQGGARNEKLFF.

The chain has TRBV7-6 and TRBJ2-3, with 10 bases identical to TRBD2. After removal of 1 base from V and 1 base from J, the junction contained 2 bases not matched to a gene. Germline loops: CDR1 SGHVS, CDR2 FNYEAQ. The CDR3 length is 16 residues. The CDR3, as DNA: TGTGCCAGCAGCTTAGTAGGGACTAGCGGCACAGATACGCAGTATTTT. Protein sequence: CASSLVGTSGTDTQYF.

V is TRBV7-9 and J is TRBJ1-4; TRBD1 aligns across 7 bases. V shed 6 bases and J 7 bases; nucleotides not matched to a gene: 11. The CDR3 has 15 amino acids. CDR1 SEHNR and CDR2 FQNEAQ come from the germline V gene (reference sequence). The CDR3 DNA reads as TGTGCCAGCAGACGGGAGGGGGCGCCCCCTGAAAAACTGTTTTTT. It specifies CASRREGAPPEKLFF.

The chain has TRBV6-5 and TRBJ2-3, with D unclear. CDR1 and CDR2 (germline): MNHEY, SVGAGI. CDR3 length equals 14 residues. With 0 bases removed from V and 2 bases from J, the gap between germline ends came to 6 bases. The CDR3 is CASSYSGNTDTQYF. CDR3 nucleotides: TGTGCCAGCAGTTACTCCGGTAACACAGATACGCAGTATTTT.

The gene calls are TRBV28 and TRBJ2-1; TRBD2 matches 8 bases. Germline lookup yields CDR1 MDHEN and CDR2 SYDVKM. The V segment lost 4 bases and the J segment 7 bases; nucleotides outside the gene matches: 9. The CDR3 loop spans 15 amino acids. CDR3 region: CASSYERESANEQFF. DNA of the CDR3: TGTGCCAGCAGTTATGAGCGGGAGTCAGCGAATGAGCAGTTCTTC.

The chain links TRBV9 to TRBJ2-1; 10 nucleotides line up with TRBD2. Losses at the gene ends were 2 bases for V and 8 bases for J; bases not matched to a gene: 7. Germline V gives CDR1 SGDLS, CDR2 YYNGEE. The CDR3 is made up of 15 amino acids. The chain's CDR3 is CASSVRSGRADEQFF. In DNA form, the CDR3 reads TGTGCCAGCAGCGTGAGGAGCGGGAGGGCAGATGAGCAGTTCTTC.

This rearrangement joins TRBV6-6 to TRBJ2-1, with 10 bases identical to TRBD2. The CDR3 length is 16 residues. CDR1 is MNHNY and CDR2 is SVGAGI in the germline V gene (reference sequence). Losses at the gene ends were 5 bases for V and 7 bases for J; bases not matched to a gene: 11. This CDR3 is CASSRPGTSVINEQFF. In DNA, the CDR3 is TGTGCCAGCAGTCGACCCGGGACTAGCGTGATAAATGAGCAGTTCTTC.

The J gene is TRBJ1-5, the V gene TRBV6-1; no firm D call. The CDR3 sequence is 13 residues long. Germline assignment: CDR1 MNHNS and CDR2 SASEGT. V dropped 0 bases and J dropped 7 bases, with 7 bases sitting between them. CDR3 protein: CASSEAGRQPQHF. CDR3 nucleotides: TGTGCCAGCAGTGAAGCGGGCCGCCAGCCCCAGCATTTT.

The chain uses TRBV28 and TRBJ2-4, with TRBD2 identical over 7 bases. The V segment lost 6 bases and the J segment 0 bases; nucleotides outside the gene matches: 5. This CDR3 spans 15 amino acids. Germline assignment: CDR1 MDHEN and CDR2 SYDVKM. DNA for the CDR3: TGTGCCAGCAGCCTCCCGGGGGGAGCCAAAAACATTCAGTACTTC. It yields the protein CASSLPGGAKNIQYF.